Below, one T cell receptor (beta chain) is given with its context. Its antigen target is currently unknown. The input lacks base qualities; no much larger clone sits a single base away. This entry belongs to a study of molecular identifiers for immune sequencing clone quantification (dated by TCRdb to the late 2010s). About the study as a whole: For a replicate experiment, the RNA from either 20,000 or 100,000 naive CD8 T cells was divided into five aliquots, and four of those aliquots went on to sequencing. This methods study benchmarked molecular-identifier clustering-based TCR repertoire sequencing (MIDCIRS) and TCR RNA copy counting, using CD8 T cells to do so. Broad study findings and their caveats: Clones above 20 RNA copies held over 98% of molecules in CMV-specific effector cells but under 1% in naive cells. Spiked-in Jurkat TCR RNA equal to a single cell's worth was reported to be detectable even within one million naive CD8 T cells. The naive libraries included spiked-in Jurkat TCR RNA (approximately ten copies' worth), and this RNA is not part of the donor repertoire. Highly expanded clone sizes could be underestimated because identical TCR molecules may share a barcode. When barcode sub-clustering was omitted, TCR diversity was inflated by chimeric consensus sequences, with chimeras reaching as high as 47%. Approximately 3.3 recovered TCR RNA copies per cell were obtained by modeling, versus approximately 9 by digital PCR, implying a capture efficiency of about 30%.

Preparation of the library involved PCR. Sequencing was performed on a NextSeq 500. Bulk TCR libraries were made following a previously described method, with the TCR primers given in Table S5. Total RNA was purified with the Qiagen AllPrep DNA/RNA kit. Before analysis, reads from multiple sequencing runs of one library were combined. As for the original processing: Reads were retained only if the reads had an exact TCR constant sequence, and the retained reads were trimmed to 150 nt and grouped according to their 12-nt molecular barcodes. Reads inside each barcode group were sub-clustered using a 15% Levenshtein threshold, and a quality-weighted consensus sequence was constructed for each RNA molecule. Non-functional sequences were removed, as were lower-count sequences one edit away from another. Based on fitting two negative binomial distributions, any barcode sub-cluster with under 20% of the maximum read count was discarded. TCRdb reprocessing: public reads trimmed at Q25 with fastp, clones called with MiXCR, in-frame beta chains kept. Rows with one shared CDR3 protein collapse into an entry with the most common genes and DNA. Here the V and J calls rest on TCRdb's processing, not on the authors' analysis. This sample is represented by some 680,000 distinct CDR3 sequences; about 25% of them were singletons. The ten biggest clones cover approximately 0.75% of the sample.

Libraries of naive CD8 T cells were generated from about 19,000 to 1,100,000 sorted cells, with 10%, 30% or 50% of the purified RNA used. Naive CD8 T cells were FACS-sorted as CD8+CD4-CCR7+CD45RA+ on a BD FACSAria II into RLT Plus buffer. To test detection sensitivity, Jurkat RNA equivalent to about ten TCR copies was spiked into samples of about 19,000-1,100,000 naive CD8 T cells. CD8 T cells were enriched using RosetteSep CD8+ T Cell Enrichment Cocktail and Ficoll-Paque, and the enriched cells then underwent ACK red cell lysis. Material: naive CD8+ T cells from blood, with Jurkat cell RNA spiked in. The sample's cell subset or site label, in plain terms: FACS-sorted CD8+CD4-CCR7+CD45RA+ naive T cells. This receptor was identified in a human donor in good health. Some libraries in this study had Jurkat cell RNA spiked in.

The CDR3 protein is CASSPSTGARPGANVLTF. Here is the DNA: TGTGCCAGCAGCCCCTCCACGGGGGCGCGTCCTGGGGCCAACGTCCTGACTTTC. The chain joins TRBV7-9 to TRBJ2-6; the D region may be TRBD1 or TRBD2, each matching 6 bases equally. The CDR3 measures 18 amino acids from cysteine to phenylalanine. Of all the DNA, just the CDR3 is kept, 54 bases in frame from base 1. CDR1 and CDR2, per the germline V gene (reference sequence), are SEHNR and FQNEAQ. Between the V and J ends, shortened by 5 bases and 2 bases respectively, the junction contains 19 bases.